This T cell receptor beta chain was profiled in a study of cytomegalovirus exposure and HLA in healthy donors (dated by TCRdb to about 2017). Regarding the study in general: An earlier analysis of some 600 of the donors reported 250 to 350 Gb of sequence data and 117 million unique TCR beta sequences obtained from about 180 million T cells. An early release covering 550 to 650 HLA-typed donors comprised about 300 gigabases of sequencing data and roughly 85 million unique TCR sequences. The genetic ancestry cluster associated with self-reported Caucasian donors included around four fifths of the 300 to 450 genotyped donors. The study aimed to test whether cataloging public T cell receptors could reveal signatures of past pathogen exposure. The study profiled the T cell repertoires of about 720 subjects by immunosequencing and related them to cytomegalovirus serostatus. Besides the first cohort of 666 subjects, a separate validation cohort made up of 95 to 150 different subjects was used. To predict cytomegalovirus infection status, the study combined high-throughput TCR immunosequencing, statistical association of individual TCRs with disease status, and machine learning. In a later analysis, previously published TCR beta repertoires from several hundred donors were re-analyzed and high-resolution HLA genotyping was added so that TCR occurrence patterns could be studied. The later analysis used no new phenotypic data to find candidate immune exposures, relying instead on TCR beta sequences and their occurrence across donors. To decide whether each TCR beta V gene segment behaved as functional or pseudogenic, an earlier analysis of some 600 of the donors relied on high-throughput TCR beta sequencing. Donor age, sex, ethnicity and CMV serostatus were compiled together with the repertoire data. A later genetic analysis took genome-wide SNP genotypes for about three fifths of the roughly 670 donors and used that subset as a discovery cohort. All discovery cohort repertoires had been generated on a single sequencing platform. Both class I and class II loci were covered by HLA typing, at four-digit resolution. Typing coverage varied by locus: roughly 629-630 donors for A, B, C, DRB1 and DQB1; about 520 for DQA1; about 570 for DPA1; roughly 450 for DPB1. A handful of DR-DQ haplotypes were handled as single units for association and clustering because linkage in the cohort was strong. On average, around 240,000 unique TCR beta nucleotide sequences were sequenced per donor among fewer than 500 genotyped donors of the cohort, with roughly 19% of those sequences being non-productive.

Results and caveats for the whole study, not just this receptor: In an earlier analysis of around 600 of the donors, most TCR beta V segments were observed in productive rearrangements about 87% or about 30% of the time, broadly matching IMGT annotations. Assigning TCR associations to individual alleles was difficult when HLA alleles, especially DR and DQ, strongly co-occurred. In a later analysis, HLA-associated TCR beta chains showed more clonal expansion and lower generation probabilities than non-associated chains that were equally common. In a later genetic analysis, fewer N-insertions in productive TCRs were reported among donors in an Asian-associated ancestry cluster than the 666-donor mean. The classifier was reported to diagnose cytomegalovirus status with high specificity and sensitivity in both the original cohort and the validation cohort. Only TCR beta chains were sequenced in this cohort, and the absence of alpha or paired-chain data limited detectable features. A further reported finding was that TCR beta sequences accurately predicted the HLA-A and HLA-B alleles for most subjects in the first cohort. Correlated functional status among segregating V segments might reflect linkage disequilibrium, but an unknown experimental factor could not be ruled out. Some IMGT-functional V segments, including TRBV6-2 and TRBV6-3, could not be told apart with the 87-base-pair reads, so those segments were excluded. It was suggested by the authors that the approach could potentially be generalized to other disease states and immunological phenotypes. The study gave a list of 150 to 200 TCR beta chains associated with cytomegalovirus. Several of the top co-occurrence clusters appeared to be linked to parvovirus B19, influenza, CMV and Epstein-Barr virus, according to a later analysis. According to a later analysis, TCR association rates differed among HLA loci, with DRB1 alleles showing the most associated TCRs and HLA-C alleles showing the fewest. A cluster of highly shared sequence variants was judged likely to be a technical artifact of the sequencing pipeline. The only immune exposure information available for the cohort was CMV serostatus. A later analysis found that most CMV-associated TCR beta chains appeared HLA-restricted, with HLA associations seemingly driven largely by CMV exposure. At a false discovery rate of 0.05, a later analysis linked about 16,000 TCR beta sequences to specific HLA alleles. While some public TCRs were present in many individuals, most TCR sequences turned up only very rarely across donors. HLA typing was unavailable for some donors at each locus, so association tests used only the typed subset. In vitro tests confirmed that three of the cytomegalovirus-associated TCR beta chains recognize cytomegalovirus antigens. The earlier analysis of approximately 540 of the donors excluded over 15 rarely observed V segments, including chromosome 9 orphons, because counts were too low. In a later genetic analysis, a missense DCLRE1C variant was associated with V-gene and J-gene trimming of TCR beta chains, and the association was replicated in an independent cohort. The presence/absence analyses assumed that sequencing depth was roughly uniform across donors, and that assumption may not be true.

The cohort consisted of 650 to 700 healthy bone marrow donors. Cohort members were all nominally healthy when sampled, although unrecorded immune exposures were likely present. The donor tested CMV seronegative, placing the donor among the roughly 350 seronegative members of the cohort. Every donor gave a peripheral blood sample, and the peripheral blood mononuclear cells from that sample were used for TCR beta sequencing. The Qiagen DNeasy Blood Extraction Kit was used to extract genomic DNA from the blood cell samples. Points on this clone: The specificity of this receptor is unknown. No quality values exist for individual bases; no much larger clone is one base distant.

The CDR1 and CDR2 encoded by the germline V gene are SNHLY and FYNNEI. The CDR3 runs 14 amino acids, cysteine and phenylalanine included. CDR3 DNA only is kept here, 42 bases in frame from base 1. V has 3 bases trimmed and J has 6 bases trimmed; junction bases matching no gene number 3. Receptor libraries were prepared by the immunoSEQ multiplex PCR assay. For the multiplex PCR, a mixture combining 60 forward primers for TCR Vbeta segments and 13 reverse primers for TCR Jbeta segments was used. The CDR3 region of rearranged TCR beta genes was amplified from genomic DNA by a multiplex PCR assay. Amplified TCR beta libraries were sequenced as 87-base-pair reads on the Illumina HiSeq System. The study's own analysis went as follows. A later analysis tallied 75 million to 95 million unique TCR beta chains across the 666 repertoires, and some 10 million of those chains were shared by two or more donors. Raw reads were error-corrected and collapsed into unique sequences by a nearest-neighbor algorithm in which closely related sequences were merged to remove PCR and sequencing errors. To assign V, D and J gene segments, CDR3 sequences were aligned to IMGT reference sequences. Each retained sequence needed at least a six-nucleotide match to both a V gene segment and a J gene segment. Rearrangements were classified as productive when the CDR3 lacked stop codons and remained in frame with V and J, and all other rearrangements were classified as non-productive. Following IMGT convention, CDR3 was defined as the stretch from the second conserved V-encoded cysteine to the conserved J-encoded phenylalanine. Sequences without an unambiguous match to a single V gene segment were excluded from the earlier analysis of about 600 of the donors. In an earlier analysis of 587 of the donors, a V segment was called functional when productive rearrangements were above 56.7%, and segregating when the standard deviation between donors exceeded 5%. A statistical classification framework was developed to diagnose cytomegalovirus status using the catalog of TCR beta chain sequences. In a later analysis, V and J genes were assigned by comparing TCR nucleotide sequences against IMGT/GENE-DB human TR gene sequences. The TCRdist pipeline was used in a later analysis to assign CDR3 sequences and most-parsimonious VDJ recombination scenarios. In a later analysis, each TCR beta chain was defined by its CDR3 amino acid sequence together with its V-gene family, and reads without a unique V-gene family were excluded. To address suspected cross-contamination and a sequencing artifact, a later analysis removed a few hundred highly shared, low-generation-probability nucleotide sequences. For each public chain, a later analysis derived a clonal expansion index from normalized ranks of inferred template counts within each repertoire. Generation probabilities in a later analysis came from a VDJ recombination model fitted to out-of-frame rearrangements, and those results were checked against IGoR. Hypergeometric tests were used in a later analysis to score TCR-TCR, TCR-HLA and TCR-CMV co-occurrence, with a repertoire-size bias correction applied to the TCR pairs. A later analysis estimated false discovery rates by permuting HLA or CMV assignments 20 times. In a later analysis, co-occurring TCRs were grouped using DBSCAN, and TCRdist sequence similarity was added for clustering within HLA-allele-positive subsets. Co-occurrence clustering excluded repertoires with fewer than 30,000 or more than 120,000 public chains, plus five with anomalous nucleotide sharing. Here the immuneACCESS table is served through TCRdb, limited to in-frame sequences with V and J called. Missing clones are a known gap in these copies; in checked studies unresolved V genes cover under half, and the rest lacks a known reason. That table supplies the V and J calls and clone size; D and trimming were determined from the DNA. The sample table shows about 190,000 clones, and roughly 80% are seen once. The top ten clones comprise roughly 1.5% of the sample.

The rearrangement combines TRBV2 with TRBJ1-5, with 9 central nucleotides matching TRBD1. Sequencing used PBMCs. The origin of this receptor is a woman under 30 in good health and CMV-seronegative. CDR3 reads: CASSDRDRVQPQHF. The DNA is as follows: TGTGCCAGCAGTGACAGGGACAGGGTTCAGCCCCAGCATTTT.